Given below is one TCR beta chain in context. No antigen is known for it. Germline V gene sequence: CDR1 SGHRS, CDR2 YFSETQ. The CDR3 is made up of 11 amino acids. V lost 10 bases to trimming and J lost 4 bases, with 9 bases between them. The data stem from a study of cytomegalovirus exposure and HLA in healthy donors. Study results and limitations: TCR beta chain V- and J-gene trimming was linked, in a later analysis, to a missense variant in DCLRE1C.

Primers included in the PCR were 60 Vbeta and 13 Jbeta primers. Clones were sequenced by immunoSEQ multiplex PCR, and TCRdb holds only the in-frame ones, with some missing. The data show fewer than 110,000 clones, approximately 66% seen once. This sequence was found in a woman in her fifties or sixties in good health and CMV-seronegative. The sequencing input was PBMCs. J is TRBJ1-3 and V is TRBV5-1, with D unclear. The CDR3 DNA reads as TGCGCCCCGGGGTCGGGAAACACCATATATTTT. It translates to CAPGSGNTIYF. Filled out from reference TRBV5-1 and TRBJ1-3, the complete variable domain reads KAGVTQTPRYLIKTRGQQVTLSCSPISGHRSVSWYQQTPGQGLQFLFEYFSETQRNKGNFPGRFSGRQFSNSRSEMNVSTLELGDSALYLCAPGSGNTIYFGEGSWLTVV.